This entry lists 25 T cell receptor beta chains sequenced from one sample in a study of cytomegalovirus exposure and HLA in healthy donors. The PCR made use of 60 Vbeta and 13 Jbeta primers. Assay used: immunoSEQ multiplex PCR; TCRdb lists only in-frame clones, some missing. This table holds 140,000 to 150,000 clones, less than 10% found once. Sequenced input: PBMCs. The receptor source for this set is a male donor in good health and CMV-seronegative.

V gene TRBV10-2 combines with J gene TRBJ2-7, with D possibly matching TRBD1 (5 bases). The V end was cut by 8 bases, the J end by 4 bases, with 15 bases between. Germline CDR1 reads WSHSY; CDR2 reads SAAADI. The CDR3 has 13 amino acids. The CDR3 DNA reads as TGCGCCAGCCTCCCCCCTACAGGTTACGAGCAGTACGTC. This codes for CASLPPTGYEQYV.

This clone was counted between two and nine times. The chain joins TRBV19 to TRBJ2-3; TRBD1 matches at 7 bases. This CDR3 contains 14 residues. J lost 6 bases, V lost 5 bases, and 8 bases had no gene match. Germline V gene sequence: CDR1 LNHDA, CDR2 SQIVND (reference sequence). The CDR3: CASSLDRAMDTQYF. CDR3 nucleotide sequence: TGTGCCAGTAGTCTCGACAGGGCGATGGATACGCAGTATTTT.

This clone was observed a handful of times. The CDR3 loop is CASSESPGNTEAFF. Written as DNA, the CDR3 is TGTGCCAGCAGTGAAAGTCCGGGGAACACTGAAGCTTTCTTT. The J gene is TRBJ1-1, the V gene TRBV2, with unresolved D. V was shortened by 2 bases and J by 1 base, with 8 bases between the two germline ends. Per germline, CDR1 SNHLY and CDR2 FYNNEI. The CDR3 spans 14 residues.

The chain has TRBV28 and TRBJ2-2, with D perhaps TRBD2 (5 bases). Germline V lookup: CDR1 MDHEN, CDR2 SYDVKM. V lost 4 bases, J lost 7 bases, and 19 bases lay in between. CDR3 length: 16 amino acids. CDR3 region: CASSSNGSPGNGELFF. The CDR3 region has the DNA TGTGCCAGCAGTTCGAATGGGAGTCCGGGTAACGGGGAGCTGTTTTTT.

This clone has just a few counts. The chain couples TRBV9 to TRBJ2-5; 7 positions agree with TRBD1. Per germline, CDR1 SGDLS and CDR2 YYNGEE. The length of the CDR3 is 15 residues. V was pared by 2 bases and J by 0 bases, with 4 bases of the junction left unmatched. CDR3 region: CASSVGDSYQETQYF. The CDR3 coding sequence is TGTGCCAGCAGCGTCGGGGACAGCTACCAAGAGACCCAGTACTTC.

The chain links TRBV28 to TRBJ2-3; the match to TRBD2 covers 11 bases. Trimming removed 9 bases from V and 1 base from J; junction bases left unmatched: 6. This CDR3 is built from 15 residues. CDR1 MDHEN and CDR2 SYDVKM come from the germline V gene. The CDR3 protein is CARTGLAECTDTQYF. In nucleotides, the CDR3 is TGTGCCAGAACGGGACTAGCGGAGTGCACAGATACGCAGTATTTT. Variable domain in full (rest from reference TRBV28 and TRBJ2-3): DVKVTQSSRYLVKRTGEKVFLECVQDMDHENMFWYRQDPGLGLRLIYFSYDVKMKEKGDIPEGYSVSREKKERFSLILESASTNQTSMYLCARTGLAECTDTQYFGPGTRLTVL.

In this sample, this clone turned up a few times. This chain joins TRBV6-6 and TRBJ1-4, with D possibly being TRBD1 (6 bases). V was pared by 11 bases and J by 2 bases, with 18 bases between. CDR1 and CDR2 from the germline V gene are MNHNY and SVGAGI (reference sequence). The length of the CDR3 is 15 residues. The CDR3 coding sequence is TGTGCCGCTGGGGGACACAAATCGACTAATGAAAAACTGTTTTTT. Translation: CAAGGHKSTNEKLFF.

This clone was detected a few times. The genes are TRBV5-1 and TRBJ1-1; 10 nucleotides match TRBD1. This CDR3 is 18 amino acids long. Germline V gene lookup returns CDR1 SGHRS and CDR2 YFSETQ. V lost 4 bases, J lost 3 bases, and 15 bases stayed unmatched. CDR3 in amino acids: CASSILPTGGQMDTEAFF. For the CDR3, the DNA is TGCGCCAGCAGCATACTTCCGACAGGGGGCCAAATGGACACTGAAGCTTTCTTT. The full variable domain, completed using reference TRBV5-1 and TRBJ1-1, is KAGVTQTPRYLIKTRGQQVTLSCSPISGHRSVSWYQQTPGQGLQFLFEYFSETQRNKGNFPGRFSGRQFSNSRSEMNVSTLELGDSALYLCASSILPTGGQMDTEAFFGQGTRLTVV.

This clone showed up just a few times. The chain is built from TRBV4-3 and TRBJ1-1; D gene ambiguous. Trimming left V 5 bases short and J 6 bases short, with 13 bases between. CDR1 is LGHNA and CDR2 is YSLEER in the germline V gene. The CDR3 covers 13 residues. As DNA, the CDR3 is TGCGCCAGCAGCTTCAGAGGAGTCTCTGAAGCTTTCTTT. This gives the protein CASSFRGVSEAFF.

This clone was counted a few times. The V gene is TRBV5-4, the J gene TRBJ2-5; maybe TRBD2 (7 bases). The CDR3 sequence is 17 residues long. V gave up 0 bases and J gave up 2 bases, with 17 bases separating them. Germline CDR1 reads SGHNT; CDR2 reads YYREEE (reference sequence). DNA for the CDR3: TGTGCCAGCAGCTTGGTGTCGGGGGGCGTTTATCAAGAGACCCAGTACTTC. It is translated as CASSLVSGGVYQETQYF.

In this sample, this clone turned up a few times. The V gene is TRBV2, the J gene TRBJ2-3; TRBD1 agrees at 9 bases. The CDR3 is 16 amino acids. V lost 6 bases and J lost 5; bases outside the gene matches: 12. Per germline, CDR1 SNHLY and CDR2 FYNNEI. The CDR3 is CASRRTGDVMVDTQYF. As DNA, the CDR3 is TGTGCCAGCAGGCGGACAGGGGACGTTATGGTAGATACGCAGTATTTT.

This clone was seen more than once but under ten times. The genes are TRBV7-2 and TRBJ1-3; D perhaps matches TRBD1 (6 bases). Trimming stripped 3 bases from V and 4 bases from J, with 10 bases between. From germline, CDR1 is SGHTA and CDR2 FQGNSA. The CDR3 contains 14 residues. DNA for the CDR3: TGTGCCAGCAGCTTCACAGGGCCGGGAAACACCATATATTTT. Protein product: CASSFTGPGNTIYF.

In DNA, the CDR3 is TGCGCCAGCAGCCAAGATTACGGGGGAAACACCATATATTTT. Amino acids: CASSQDYGGNTIYF. The rearrangement joins TRBV4-3 to TRBJ1-3, with D unclear. The ends were cut back, 0 bases at V and 4 bases at J, with 7 bases in the middle. The CDR3 has 14 residues. From germline, CDR1 is LGHNA and CDR2 YSLEER.

This chain uses TRBV11-3 with TRBJ2-1, with D unclear. This CDR3 region has 13 residues. Germline V gene data show CDR1 as SGHNT and CDR2 as YENEEA. V lost 3 bases to trimming and J lost 10 bases, with 13 bases between them. The CDR3 DNA reads TGTGCCAGCAGCTTCACGAAGGCAGGCGAGCAGTTCTTC. Translating it yields CASSFTKAGEQFF.

This clone occurred a few times. This chain links TRBV13 with TRBJ1-2; 7 bases line up with TRBD1. Trimming took 4 bases from V and 2 from J; bases not matched to a gene: 7. CDR1 and CDR2 (germline): PRHDT, FYEKMQ (reference sequence). This CDR3 is 15 amino acids long. The CDR3, as DNA: TGTGCCAGCAGCTCAGGGACAGAATTAAACTATGGCTACACCTTC. This gives the protein CASSSGTELNYGYTF.

This chain uses TRBV29-1 with TRBJ1-1; a possible D gene is TRBD1 (6 bases). The CDR3 loop spans 12 amino acids. V shed 6 bases and J shed 6 bases, with 14 bases lying between them. Germline V gene data show CDR1 as SQVTM and CDR2 as ANQGSEA. This chain's CDR3 is CSVLQGRAEAFF. The CDR3 nucleotides are TGCAGCGTCCTACAGGGTCGGGCTGAAGCTTTCTTT.

There are a few counts of this clone. V is TRBV25-1 and J is TRBJ2-2, with 11 bases aligning to TRBD1. The CDR3 totals 15 residues. The V and J ends lost 8 bases and 0 bases, in that order; junction bases with no gene match: 2. Germline loops: CDR1 MGHDK, CDR2 SYGVNS. Written as DNA, the CDR3 is TGTGCCAGCGGGGGACAGGGGGCGAACACCGGGGAGCTGTTTTTT. As protein: CASGGQGANTGELFF.

This clone was recorded a few times. For the CDR3, the DNA is TGTGCCAGCAGTTACTCAAAGCGGGGGTTCTCCTACGAGCAGTACTTC. Residues: CASSYSKRGFSYEQYF. V and J are TRBV6-6 and TRBJ2-7; 8 nucleotides line up with TRBD2. Germline loops: CDR1 MNHNY, CDR2 SVGAGI (reference sequence). CDR3 length: 16 residues. V gave up 0 bases and J gave up 0 bases; unmatched junction bases: 4.

The chain has TRBV25-1 and TRBJ2-7; the match to TRBD1 covers 7 bases. The ends lost 3 bases at V and 4 bases at J; junction bases unmatched: 9. From germline, CDR1 is MGHDK and CDR2 SYGVNS. The CDR3 runs 15 residues. The CDR3, as DNA: TGTGCCAGCAGTGAGACAGGGAAGCAGGAGTACGAGCAGTACGTC. Its translation: CASSETGKQEYEQYV.

The V gene is TRBV6-6, the J gene TRBJ2-2, with D possibly matching TRBD2 (6 bases). Trimming removed 2 bases from V and 7 bases from J, with 11 bases in between. Germline CDR1 is MNHNY and CDR2 is SVGAGI (reference sequence). The CDR3 runs 14 residues. Written as DNA, the CDR3 is TGTGCCAGCAGTTACCCGGGAGTTCACGGGGAGCTGTTTTTT. It encodes CASSYPGVHGELFF.

This clone was counted a few times. This rearrangement joins TRBV7-3 to TRBJ2-1; 10 bases align to TRBD2. Germline V gene lookup returns CDR1 SGHTA and CDR2 FQGTGA. The CDR3 totals 15 residues. V was clipped by 4 bases and J by 6 bases; unmatched bases: 6. Here the CDR3 DNA reads TGTGCCAGCAGCTCGGCTAGCGGGAGTTTCAATGAGCAGTTCTTC. Its translation is CASSSASGSFNEQFF. Based on the CDR3 plus reference TRBV7-3 and TRBJ2-1, the full variable domain is GAGVSQTPSNKVTEKGKYVELRCDPISGHTALYWYRQSLGQGPEFLIYFQGTGAADDSGLPNDRFFAVRPEGSVSTLKIQRTERGDSAVYLCASSSASGSFNEQFFGPGTRLTVL.

The rearrangement uses TRBV29-1 and TRBJ2-5, with D uncertain. Trimming removed 6 bases at V and 0 bases at J, with 8 bases between. Germline assignment: CDR1 SQVTM and CDR2 ANQGSEA. The CDR3 has 12 amino acids. For the CDR3, the DNA is TGCAGCGTACATACCGACCAAGAGACCCAGTACTTC. Its protein is CSVHTDQETQYF.

This clone was observed a few times. This rearrangement joins TRBV7-2 to TRBJ2-7; 9 bases are a match to TRBD2. V gave up 5 bases and J gave up 2 bases; unmatched junction bases: 10. Germline values: CDR1 SGHTA, CDR2 FQGNSA. The CDR3 sequence is 16 residues long. The CDR3 DNA is TGTGCCAGCAGCCCCCTGGGACTAGCTTACGCCTACGAGCAGTACTTC. This gives the protein CASSPLGLAYAYEQYF.

This clone was detected a few times. The rearrangement joins TRBV7-9 to TRBJ1-4; TRBD1 is a possible D gene (6 bases). V lost 4 bases and J 7 bases, leaving 16 bases between the germline ends. CDR1 SEHNR and CDR2 FQNEAQ come from the germline V gene (reference sequence). This CDR3 is 15 amino acids long. The CDR3 spells CASSYAGDYGEKLFF. CDR3 DNA sequence: TGTGCCAGCAGCTACGCAGGGGATTATGGTGAAAAACTGTTTTTT. Complete variable domain (other parts from reference TRBV7-9 and TRBJ1-4): DTGVSQNPRHKITKRGQNVTFRCDPISEHNRLYWYRQTLGQGPEFLTYFQNEAQLEKSRLLSDRFSAERPKGSFSTLEIQRTEQGDSAMYLCASSYAGDYGEKLFFGSGTQLSVL.

The chain uses TRBV18 and TRBJ1-6; D uncertain. Germline V gene sequence: CDR1 KGHSH, CDR2 LQKENI. The CDR3 has 16 amino acids. Trimming removed 6 bases from V and 10 bases from J, with 22 bases in between. CDR3 sequence reads: CASSKSEGGSLSPLHF. The CDR3 nucleotides read TGTGCCAGCTCGAAATCAGAGGGAGGGAGCCTCTCACCCCTCCACTTT. The full variable domain, with the rest looked up from reference TRBV18 and TRBJ1-6, is NAGVMQNPRHLVRRRGQEARLRCSPMKGHSHVYWYRQLPEEGLKFMVYLQKENIIDESGMPKERFSAEFPKEGPSILRIQQVVRGDSAAYFCASSKSEGGSLSPLHFGNGTRLTVT.